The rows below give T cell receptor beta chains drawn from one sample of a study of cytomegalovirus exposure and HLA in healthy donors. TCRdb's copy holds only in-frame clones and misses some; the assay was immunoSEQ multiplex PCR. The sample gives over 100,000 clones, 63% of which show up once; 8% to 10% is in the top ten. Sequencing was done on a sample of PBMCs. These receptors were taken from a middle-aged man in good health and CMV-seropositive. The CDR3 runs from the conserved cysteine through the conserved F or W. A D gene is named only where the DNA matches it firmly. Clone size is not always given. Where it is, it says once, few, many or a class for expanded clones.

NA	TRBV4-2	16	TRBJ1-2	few	CASSQGATGRGPGYTF	TGTGCCAGCAGCCAAGGCGCAACAGGGCGCGGACCCGGCTACACCTTC
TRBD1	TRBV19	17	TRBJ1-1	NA	CASSIGFAGGRDTEAFF	TGTGCCAGTAGTATAGGTTTTGCAGGGGGGCGAGACACTGAAGCTTTCTTT
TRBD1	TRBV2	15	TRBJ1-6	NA	CASSESGQGNSPLHF	TGTGCCAGCAGTGAATCGGGACAGGGGAATTCACCCCTCCACTTT
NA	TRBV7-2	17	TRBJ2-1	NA	CASSLALGRGSYNEQFF	TGTGCCAGCAGCTTAGCTCTCGGCAGGGGCTCCTACAATGAGCAGTTCTTC
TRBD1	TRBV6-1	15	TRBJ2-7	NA	CASSEFTGGINEQYF	TGTGCCAGCAGTGAGTTTACAGGGGGGATCAACGAGCAGTACTTC
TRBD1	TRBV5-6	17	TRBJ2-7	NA	CASSPVRDSRPSYEQYF	TGTGCCAGCAGCCCCGTCCGGGACAGCCGACCCTCCTACGAGCAGTACTTC
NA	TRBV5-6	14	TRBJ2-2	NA	CASSSDYRAGELFF	TGTGCCAGCAGCTCGGACTACCGAGCCGGGGAGCTGTTTTTT
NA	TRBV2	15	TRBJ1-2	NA	CATSPGVSTPYGYTF	TGTGCCACCTCGCCAGGCGTCTCTACCCCCTATGGCTACACCTTC
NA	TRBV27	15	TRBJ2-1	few	CASSFRSQYDNEQFF	TGTGCCAGCAGTTTCAGGTCCCAATACGACAATGAGCAGTTCTTC
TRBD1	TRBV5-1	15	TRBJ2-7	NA	CASSSLETGNHEQYF	TGCGCCAGCAGCTCCCTGGAGACAGGGAACCACGAGCAGTACTTC
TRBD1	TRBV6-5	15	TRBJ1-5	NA	CASSLRTGAGQPQHF	TGTGCCAGCAGTTTGCGGACAGGGGCAGGGCAGCCCCAGCATTTT
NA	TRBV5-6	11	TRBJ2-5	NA	CASNLKIYRDF	TGTGCCAGCAACTTGAAGATTTACCGGGACTTC
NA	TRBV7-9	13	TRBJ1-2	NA	CASSLEPGVGYTF	TGTGCCAGCAGCTTAGAGCCCGGGGTGGGCTACACCTTC
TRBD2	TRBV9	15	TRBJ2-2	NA	CASSVEASGLGELFF	TGTGCCAGCAGCGTAGAGGCTAGCGGGTTGGGGGAGCTGTTTTTT
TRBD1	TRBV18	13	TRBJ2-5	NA	CASSPQGAETQYF	TGTGCCAGCTCACCACAGGGGGCAGAGACCCAGTACTTC
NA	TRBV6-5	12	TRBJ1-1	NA	CASSPDFRGAFF	TGTGCCAGCAGTCCCGACTTTAGGGGAGCTTTCTTT
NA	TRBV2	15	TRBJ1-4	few	CASSEAPATNEKLFF	TGTGCCAGCAGTGAAGCGCCGGCAACTAATGAAAAACTGTTTTTT
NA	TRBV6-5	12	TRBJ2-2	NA	CASSPMWGELFF	TGTGCCAGCAGCCCTATGTGGGGGGAGCTGTTTTTT
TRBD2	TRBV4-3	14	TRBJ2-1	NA	CASSQSRLAGVQFF	TGCGCCAGCAGCCAATCTCGACTAGCGGGAGTGCAGTTCTTC
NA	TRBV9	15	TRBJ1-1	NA	CASSTSPGRGTEAFF	TGTGCCAGCAGCACCTCTCCAGGGCGGGGCACTGAAGCTTTCTTT
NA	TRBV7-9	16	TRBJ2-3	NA	CASSLGGYRSTDTQYF	TGTGCCAGCAGCTTGGGGGGATATAGGAGCACAGATACGCAGTATTTT
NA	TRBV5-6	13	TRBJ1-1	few	CASSLRGVAEAFF	TGTGCCAGCAGCCTCCGTGGAGTGGCTGAAGCTTTCTTT
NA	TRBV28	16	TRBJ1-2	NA	CASYLPTGSANYGYTF	TGTGCCAGCTACCTACCAACAGGCAGCGCTAACTATGGCTACACCTTC
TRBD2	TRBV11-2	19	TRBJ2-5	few	CASSLGVDSGLAVKETQYF	TGTGCCAGCAGCTTAGGAGTCGATTCGGGACTAGCGGTAAAAGAGACCCAGTACTTC
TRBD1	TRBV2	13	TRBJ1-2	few	CASSDTRGDTDTF	TGTGCCAGCAGTGACACCAGGGGGGATACTGACACCTTC
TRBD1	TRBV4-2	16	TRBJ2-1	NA	CASSQDWDRGRYEQFF	TGTGCCAGCAGCCAAGATTGGGACAGGGGGCGGTATGAGCAGTTCTTC
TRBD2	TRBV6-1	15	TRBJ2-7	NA	CASNPAEAGRYEQYF	TGTGCCAGCAATCCCGCGGAAGCGGGAAGGTACGAGCAGTACTTC
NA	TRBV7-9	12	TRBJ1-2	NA	CASSLGRGGYTF	TGTGCCAGCAGCTTAGGAAGGGGGGGCTACACCTTC
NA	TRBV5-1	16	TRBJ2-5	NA	CASSLGAGGGGETQYF	TGCGCCAGCAGCTTGGGAGCAGGAGGGGGAGGGGAGACCCAGTACTTC
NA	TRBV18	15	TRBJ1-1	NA	CASSLLGGRNTEAFF	TGTGCCAGCTCACTCCTGGGGGGGCGCAACACTGAAGCTTTCTTT
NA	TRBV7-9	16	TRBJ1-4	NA	CASSSEGAWTNEKLFF	TGTGCCAGCAGCTCCGAGGGAGCTTGGACTAATGAAAAACTGTTTTTT
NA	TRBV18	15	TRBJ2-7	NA	CASSPERLADYEQYF	TGTGCCAGCTCACCAGAACGGCTAGCAGACTACGAGCAGTACTTC
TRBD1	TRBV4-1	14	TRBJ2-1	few	CASSQEDRNNEQFF	TGCGCCAGCAGCCAAGAGGACAGGAACAATGAGCAGTTCTTC
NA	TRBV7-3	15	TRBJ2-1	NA	CASSPLQGRYNEQFF	TGTGCCAGCAGCCCCCTACAGGGTCGGTACAATGAGCAGTTCTTC
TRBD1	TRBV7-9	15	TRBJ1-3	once	CASSPTGTSGNTIYF	TGTGCCAGCAGTCCGACAGGGACCTCTGGAAACACCATATATTTT
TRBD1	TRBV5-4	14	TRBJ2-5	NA	CASSGTGGAETQYF	TGTGCCAGCAGCGGGACAGGGGGCGCCGAGACCCAGTACTTC
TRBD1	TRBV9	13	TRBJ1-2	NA	CASKTQGNLGYTF	TGTGCCAGCAAGACACAGGGGAATCTCGGCTACACCTTC
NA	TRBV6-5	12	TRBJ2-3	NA	CASSFPLDTQYF	TGTGCCAGCAGTTTCCCTCTGGATACGCAGTATTTT
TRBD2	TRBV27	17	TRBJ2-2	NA	CASSLSLGLALTGELFF	TGTGCCAGCAGTTTATCATTGGGACTAGCCTTGACCGGGGAGCTGTTTTTT
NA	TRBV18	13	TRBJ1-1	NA	CASSPPMRPEAFF	TGTGCCAGCTCACCACCGATGAGGCCTGAAGCTTTCTTT
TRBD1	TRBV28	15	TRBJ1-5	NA	CASSWGQIENQPQHF	TGTGCCAGCAGTTGGGGACAGATAGAAAATCAGCCCCAGCATTTT
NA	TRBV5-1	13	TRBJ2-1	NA	CASSSTGNNEQFF	TGCGCCAGCAGCTCCACGGGGAACAATGAGCAGTTCTTC
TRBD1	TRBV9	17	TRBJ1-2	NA	CASSVGFRDRVNYGYTF	TGTGCCAGCAGCGTGGGGTTTCGGGACAGAGTTAACTATGGCTACACCTTC
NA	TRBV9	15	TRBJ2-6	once	CASSASLGGANVLTF	TGTGCCAGCAGCGCATCGTTGGGCGGGGCCAACGTCCTGACTTTC
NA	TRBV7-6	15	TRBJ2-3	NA	CASSLMTASTDTQYF	TGTGCCAGCAGCTTAATGACAGCCTCCACAGATACGCAGTATTTT
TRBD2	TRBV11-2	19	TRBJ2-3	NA	CASSLGVAGGPIRTDTQYF	TGTGCCAGCAGCTTAGGAGTAGCGGGGGGGCCAATACGCACAGATACGCAGTATTTT
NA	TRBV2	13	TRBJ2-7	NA	CANSQGLTYEQYF	TGTGCCAACTCTCAGGGGCTGACCTACGAGCAGTACTTC
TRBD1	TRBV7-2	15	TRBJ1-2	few	CASSPSGTENYGYTF	TGTGCCAGCAGCCCTAGTGGGACAGAGAACTATGGCTACACCTTC
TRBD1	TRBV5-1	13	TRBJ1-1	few	CASSTGANTEAFF	TGCGCCAGCAGCACAGGGGCGAACACTGAAGCTTTCTTT
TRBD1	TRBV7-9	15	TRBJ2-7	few	CASSRGQSENYEQYF	TGTGCCAGCAGCCGGGGACAGTCCGAGAACTACGAGCAGTACTTC